This paragraph covers one T cell receptor (beta chain) sequence. The PCR used 60 Vbeta and 13 Jbeta primers. Method: immunoSEQ multiplex PCR; TCRdb's copy keeps in-frame clones and lacks some. The sample has about 140,000 clones, approximately 80% seen once. The data belong to a study of cytomegalovirus exposure and HLA in healthy donors. The CDR3 extends over 14 amino acids. Germline V gene data show CDR1 as MNHNY and CDR2 as SVGAGI (reference sequence). With V trimmed by 5 bases and J by 3 bases, 6 bases remained unmatched. This chain links TRBV6-6 with TRBJ1-2; the match to TRBD1 covers 7 bases. The sample taken for sequencing was PBMCs. The TCR originated in a woman aged 40 to 50 in good health and CMV-seronegative. CDR3 sequence (DNA): TGTGCCAGCAGTCTACAGGGGATCGACTATGGCTACACCTTC. This encodes CASSLQGIDYGYTF.